Given below is one T cell receptor beta chain in context. Its antigen is undetermined. This record comes from a study of cytomegalovirus exposure and HLA in healthy donors. Overall study context: Among some 400 genotyped donors, around 80% fell in the Caucasian-associated ancestry cluster.

Study conclusions and caveats: The HLA-A and HLA-B alleles of most subjects were reportedly predicted accurately from TCR beta sequences. Because they were indistinguishable, some V segments, including TRBV6-2 and TRBV6-3, were excluded.

The CDR3 contains 17 residues. The V and J ends lost 5 bases and 0 bases respectively, with 16 bases between them. CDR1 is MNHEY, CDR2 SMNVEV, per germline (reference sequence). Both 60 Vbeta primers and 13 Jbeta primers went into the PCR. TCRdb's table, derived via immunoSEQ multiplex PCR, lists solely in-frame clones and lacks some. The data contain about 160,000 clones, around four fifths of them singletons. Material: PBMCs. This sequence joins TRBV27 and TRBJ1-4, with D uncertain. The TCR comes from a man aged 18 to 29 in good health and CMV-seropositive. The CDR3 spells CASSPRGRTATNEKLFF. The CDR3 region has the DNA TGTGCCAGCAGTCCCCGTGGGCGCACTGCAACTAATGAAAAACTGTTTTTT.